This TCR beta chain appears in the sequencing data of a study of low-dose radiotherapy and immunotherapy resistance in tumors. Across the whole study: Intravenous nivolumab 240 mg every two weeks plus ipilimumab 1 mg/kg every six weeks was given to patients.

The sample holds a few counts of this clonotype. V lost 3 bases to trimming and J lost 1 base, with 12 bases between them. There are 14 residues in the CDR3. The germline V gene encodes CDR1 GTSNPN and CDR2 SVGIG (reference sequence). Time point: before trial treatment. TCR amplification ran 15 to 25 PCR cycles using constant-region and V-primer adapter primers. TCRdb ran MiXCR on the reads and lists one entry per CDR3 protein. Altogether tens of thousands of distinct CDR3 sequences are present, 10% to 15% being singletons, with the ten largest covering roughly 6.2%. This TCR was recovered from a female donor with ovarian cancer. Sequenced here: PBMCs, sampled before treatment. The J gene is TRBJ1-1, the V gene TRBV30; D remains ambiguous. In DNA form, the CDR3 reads TGTGCCTGGAGGCTTCAACAGCGGAACACTGAAGCTTTCTTT. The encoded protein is CAWRLQQRNTEAFF.